The present TCR beta chain was sequenced within a study of T cells after posttransplantation cyclophosphamide. Sequencing used immunoSEQ multiplex PCR; TCRdb keeps in-frame clones, though not all of them. The data hold tens of thousands of clones, with approximately 85% observed a single time. The CDR3 has 14 residues. V was clipped by 3 bases and J by 5 bases; unmatched bases: 7. CDR1 is SGHRS and CDR2 is YFSETQ in the germline V gene. On this clone: Its antigen remains unknown.

Study results and limitations: Recipient CMV seropositivity and CMV reactivation strongly tracked TRB clonality.

Sequencing used PBMCs. This receptor was obtained from a woman aged 55-70 years with a blood cancer, CMV-positive, and with a related stem cell donor. V usage is TRBV5-1 and J usage is TRBJ1-2; 7 bases fit TRBD1. CDR3 protein: CASSSPDRRYGYTF. In DNA form, the CDR3 reads TGCGCCAGCAGCTCCCCGGACAGGAGGTATGGCTACACCTTC.